What follows describes a single T cell receptor beta chain. Using immunoSEQ multiplex PCR, the repertoire was profiled, and TCRdb retains in-frame clones only, with some absent. Of approximately 250,000 clones listed, roughly 81% were seen once; the top ten hold 0.85% to 1%. This CDR3 comprises 13 residues. CDR1 and CDR2 from the germline V gene are SNHLY and FYNNEI. Trimming removed 4 bases from V and 1 base from J, with 7 bases in between. The data originate from a study of blood T cell repertoires in COVID-19. Study overall: T cells, B-cell-depleted T cells, or PBMCs provided the cDNA or gDNA that served as material.

This receptor was identified in a middle-aged man with acute or convalescent COVID-19. The chain combines TRBV2 with TRBJ1-1; D remains unclear. Sequencing used peripheral blood. CDR3 in DNA: TGTGCCAGCAGTGGGGAGGGGAACACTGAAGCTTTCTTT. Translating gives CASSGEGNTEAFF. Supplemented by reference TRBV2 and TRBJ1-1, the full variable domain reads EPEVTQTPSHQVTQMGQEVILRCVPISNHLYFYWYRQILGQKVEFLVSFYNNEISEKSEIFDDQFSVERPDGSNFTLKIRSTKLEDSAMYFCASSGEGNTEAFFGQGTRLTVV.